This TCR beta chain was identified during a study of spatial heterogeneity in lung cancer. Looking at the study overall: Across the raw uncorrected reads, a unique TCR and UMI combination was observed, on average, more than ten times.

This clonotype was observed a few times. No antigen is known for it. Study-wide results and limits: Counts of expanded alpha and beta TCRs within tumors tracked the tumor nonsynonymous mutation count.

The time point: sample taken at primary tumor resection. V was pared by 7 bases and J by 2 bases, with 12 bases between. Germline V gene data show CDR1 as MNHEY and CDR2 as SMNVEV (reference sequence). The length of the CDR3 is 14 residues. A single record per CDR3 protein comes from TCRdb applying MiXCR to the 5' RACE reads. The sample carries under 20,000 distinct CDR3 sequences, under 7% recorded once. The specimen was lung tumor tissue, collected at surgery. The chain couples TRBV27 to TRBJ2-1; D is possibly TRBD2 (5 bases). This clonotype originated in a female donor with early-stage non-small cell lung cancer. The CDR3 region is CASTGSVAYNEQFF. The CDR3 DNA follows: TGTGCCAGCACGGGTAGCGTGGCCTACAATGAGCAGTTCTTC.